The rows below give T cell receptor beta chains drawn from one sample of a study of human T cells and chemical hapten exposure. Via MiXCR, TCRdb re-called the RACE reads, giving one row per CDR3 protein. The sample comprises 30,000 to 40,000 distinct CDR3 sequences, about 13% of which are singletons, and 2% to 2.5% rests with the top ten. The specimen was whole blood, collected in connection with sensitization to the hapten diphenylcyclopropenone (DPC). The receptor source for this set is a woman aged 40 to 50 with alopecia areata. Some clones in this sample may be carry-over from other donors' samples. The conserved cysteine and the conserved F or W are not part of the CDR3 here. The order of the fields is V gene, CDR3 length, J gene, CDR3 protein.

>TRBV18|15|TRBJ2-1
ASSPIQWSDSYNEQF
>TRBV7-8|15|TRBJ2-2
ASSATRLLGNTGELF
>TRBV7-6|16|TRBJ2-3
ASSLALLAGGPGDTQY
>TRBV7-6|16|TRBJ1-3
ASSLRASSPVGGNTIY
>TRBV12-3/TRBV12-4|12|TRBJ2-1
ASTPSGTGNEQF
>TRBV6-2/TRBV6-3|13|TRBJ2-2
ASSSGQGSTGELF
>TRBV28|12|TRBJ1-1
ASSFLRESTEAF
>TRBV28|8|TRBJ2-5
ASSGETQY
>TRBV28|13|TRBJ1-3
ASKKGQVSGNTIY
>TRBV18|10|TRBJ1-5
ASSPGGQPQH
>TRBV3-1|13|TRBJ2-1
ASRTSDSSYNEQF
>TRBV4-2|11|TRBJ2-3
ASSQDALFTQY
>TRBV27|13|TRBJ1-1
ASSLSGRPNTEAF
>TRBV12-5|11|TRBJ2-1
ASGLAGRNEQF
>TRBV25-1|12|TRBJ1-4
ASSDPGANEKLF
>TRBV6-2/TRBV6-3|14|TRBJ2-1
ASSHPGRGGYNEQF
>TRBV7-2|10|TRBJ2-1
ASSLLGGEQF
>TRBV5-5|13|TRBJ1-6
ASERSAGRDSPLH
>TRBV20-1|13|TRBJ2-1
SARDEGIPYNEQF
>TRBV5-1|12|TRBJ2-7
ASSPRNQGYEQY
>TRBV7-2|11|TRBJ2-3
ASSLVWGDTQY
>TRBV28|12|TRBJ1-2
ASSPVPPVYGYT
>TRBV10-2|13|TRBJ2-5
ASSEPGGGQETQY
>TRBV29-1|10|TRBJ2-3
SVGRGTDTQY
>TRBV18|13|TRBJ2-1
ASSPRQGARNEQF
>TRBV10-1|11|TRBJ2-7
ASSESSDAGQY
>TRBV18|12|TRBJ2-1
ASSPSGSYNEQF
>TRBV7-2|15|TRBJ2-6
ASQRLARGLGANVLT
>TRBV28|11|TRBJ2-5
ASRPQGEETQY
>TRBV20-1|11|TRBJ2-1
SARALGGNEQF
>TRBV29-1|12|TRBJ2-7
SVRAGTSGYEQY
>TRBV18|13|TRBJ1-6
ASSRDGRGNSPLH
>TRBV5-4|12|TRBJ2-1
ASSKRDGYNEQF
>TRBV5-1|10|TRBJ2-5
ASSLWGETQY
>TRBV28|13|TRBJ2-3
ASSHRGGGTDTQY
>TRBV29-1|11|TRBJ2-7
SVEDLPRAEQY
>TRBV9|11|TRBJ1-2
ASSVVYNYGYT
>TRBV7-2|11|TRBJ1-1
ASSELGFTEAF
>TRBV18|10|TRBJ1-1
ASSPINTEAF
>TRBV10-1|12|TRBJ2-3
ASSESTRRGTQY